This TCR beta chain is drawn from a study of OX40 agonist ivuxolimab in advanced cancers. Some clones are missing from TCRdb's copy, which holds only in-frame ones; the method was immunoSEQ multiplex PCR. The table has fewer than 80,000 clones, 70% to 90% seen once. Trimming removed 5 bases from V and 2 bases from J; junction bases left unmatched: 2. The CDR3 is 14 amino acids. CDR1 is MNHNY, CDR2 SVGAGI, per germline (reference sequence). This TCR was sampled from an adult with an advanced solid tumor such as melanoma, head and neck, liver or kidney cancer. The chain uses TRBV6-6 and TRBJ1-4; TRBD1 matches at 7 bases. The specimen comprised CD4+ or CD8+ T cells sorted from blood, sampled in a trial of the OX40 agonist ivuxolimab. The CDR3 coding sequence is TGTGCCAGCAGTCGACAGGGTACTAATGAAAAACTGTTTTTT. This sequence encodes CASSRQGTNEKLFF.